This T cell receptor beta chain emerged from a study of circulating and synovial CD4+ cells in juvenile arthritis. Findings and caveats of the study: These blood cells shared more CDR3 sequences with synovium than bulk blood.

This CDR3 comprises 14 residues. Germline CDR1 is SNHLY and CDR2 is FYNNEI. The V end was cut by 3 bases, the J end by 7 bases, with 12 bases between. Worth noting for this clone: Antigen unknown.

The data were produced by immunoSEQ multiplex PCR, yet TCRdb's version contains in-frame clones alone and is incomplete. The data show tens of thousands of clones, just under 97% seen once. The V gene is TRBV2, the J gene TRBJ1-4; tentatively, D is TRBD1 (5 bases). The clonotype comes from a human donor with juvenile idiopathic arthritis. Sequences were obtained from CD4+ T cells from blood. The CDR3 is CASSDRVRREKLFF. The CDR3 coding sequence is TGTGCCAGCAGTGACAGGGTACGGCGTGAAAAACTGTTTTTT.